These 8 T cell receptor beta chains originate from one sample sequenced in a study of blood T cell repertoires in COVID-19. TCRdb keeps only in-frame clones here, not all; method: immunoSEQ multiplex PCR. The repertoire holds about 98,000 clones, with about 80% as singletons. The sequenced sample consisted of peripheral blood. These receptors were collected from a man older than 75 with acute or convalescent COVID-19.

V gene TRBV9 combines with J gene TRBJ2-2, with TRBD1 identical over 7 bases. The length of the CDR3 is 17 residues. Per germline, CDR1 SGDLS and CDR2 YYNGEE. The junction had 15 bases not matched to a gene; V was cut back by 7 bases and J by 3 bases. The CDR3 DNA follows: TGTGCCAGCTCCCCCACATCCGGGACAGTATACACCGGGGAGCTGTTTTTT. Protein: CASSPTSGTVYTGELFF.

This chain uses TRBV24-1 with TRBJ1-3; D unclear. The germline CDR1 and CDR2 sequences are KGHDR and SFDVKD. The CDR3 consists of 13 residues. The ends were cut back, 5 bases at V and 3 bases at J, with 7 bases in the middle. CDR3 sequence: CATSVTGGNTIYF. In nucleotides, the CDR3 is TGTGCCACCAGTGTCACGGGTGGAAACACCATATATTTT.

This chain uses TRBV20-1 with TRBJ1-2; 7 bases are shared with TRBD1. The germline gives CDR1 DFQATT, CDR2 SNEGSKA (reference sequence). This CDR3 is 12 amino acids long. V was clipped by 3 bases and J by 4 bases; unmatched bases: 2. Here the CDR3 reads CSASGTAYGYTF. The CDR3 DNA reads TGCAGTGCTAGTGGGACAGCCTATGGCTACACCTTC.

This clone showed up just once. This chain links TRBV25-1 with TRBJ1-2, with TRBD1 matching 9 bases. There are 15 residues in the CDR3. Germline values: CDR1 MGHDK, CDR2 SYGVNS. The V segment lost 4 bases and the J segment 7 bases; nucleotides outside the gene matches: 10. CDR3 amino acids: CASSVSGTGWLGYTF. The CDR3 region has the DNA TGTGCCAGCAGTGTATCCGGGACAGGGTGGCTTGGCTACACCTTC.

The V and J genes are TRBV7-9 and TRBJ1-5; weak D call: TRBD1 (5 bases). V gave up 4 bases and J gave up 11 bases, with 12 bases separating them. The CDR3 totals 12 residues. Germline V lookup: CDR1 SEHNR, CDR2 FQNEAQ (reference sequence). CDR3 DNA: TGTGCCAGCAGCTCCACTCAGGGTACCCAGCATTTT. The encoded protein is CASSSTQGTQHF.

The genes are TRBV29-1 and TRBJ2-1, with TRBD2 matching over 7 bases. Trimming removed 8 bases from V and 9 bases from J; junction bases left unmatched: 13. CDR1 SQVTM and CDR2 ANQGSEA come from the germline V gene. The CDR3 covers 13 residues. The CDR3 nucleotides read TGCAGCCCTTGGGACTACCCCGGGGGTGAGCAGTTCTTC. Translation: CSPWDYPGGEQFF.

This clone was seen ten or more times. V usage is TRBV15 and J usage is TRBJ1-1; 8 bases align to TRBD1. This CDR3 contains 16 residues. J lost 0 bases, V lost 5 bases, and 8 bases had no gene match. From germline, CDR1 is LNHNV and CDR2 YYDKDF (reference sequence). CDR3 DNA: TGTGCCACCAGCGCAGGACAGGGATTCATGAACACTGAAGCTTTCTTT. Translated, it gives CATSAGQGFMNTEAFF.

V gene TRBV19 combines with J gene TRBJ1-5; D call uncertain. The CDR3 runs to 15 residues. The ends were cut back, 6 bases at V and 5 bases at J, with 17 bases in the middle. Germline V gene data show CDR1 as LNHDA and CDR2 as SQIVND (reference sequence). In DNA form, the CDR3 reads TGTGCCAGTAGGTCCCATCGAGGCCCGGATCAGCCCCAGCATTTT. Translation: CASRSHRGPDQPQHF.